This TCR beta chain appears in the sequencing data of a study of low-dose radiotherapy and immunotherapy resistance in tumors. In this sample, this clonotype turned up many times. Time point: after trial treatment. Specified treatment: LDRT plus nivolumab, ipilimumab, low-dose cyclophosphamide and aspirin (RACIN trial). Donors were given nivolumab, ipilimumab, aspirin, low-dose cyclophosphamide and low-dose radiotherapy. The CDR3 consists of 16 residues. Trimming removed 6 bases from V and 2 bases from J; junction bases left unmatched: 9. Per germline, CDR1 MNHEY and CDR2 SMNVEV (reference sequence). Covering alpha and beta chains, TRAV- and TRBV-specific primers were used for the first-strand cDNA. The TCRs were subjected to amplification over approximately 20 PCR cycles employing a constant-region primer in conjunction with a V-primer adapter. TCRdb re-derived calls from the reads in MiXCR, one entry per CDR3 protein. The data show 50,000 or so distinct CDR3 sequences, with less than 30% seen just once and 6.7% held by the top ten.

The sample in question was PBMCs, obtained after low-dose radiotherapy plus immunotherapy. The chain uses TRBV27 and TRBJ2-5, with 10 bases aligning to TRBD2. The sequence was obtained from a male donor with prostate cancer. CDR3 bases: TGTGCCAGCAGACCGACTAGCGGGTCACCTCAAGAGACCCAGTACTTC. Translated, it gives CASRPTSGSPQETQYF.